Sequencing of this T cell receptor beta chain was carried out in a study of blood T cell repertoires in COVID-19 (dated by TCRdb to the early 2020s). Study-wide context: The collaborator samples originated in the United States, Italy and Spain and spanned the acute and convalescent phases of COVID-19. Nearly every sample came with metadata listing a de-identified subject ID, COVID-19 status, age in years and sex. The samples were drawn from two sources: the first 160 participants of the ongoing ImmuneRACE study, and fewer than 1,500 subjects contributed by 6 global collaborators. The repertoires were released in a freely available public database meant as a resource for research on the immune response to SARS-CoV-2. HLA class I and class II types, where available, came from metadata supplied by the sample provider rather than from assay-based typing. Subjects who had been exposed to COVID-19, were actively infected with it, or had recovered from it provided the deeply sampled blood TCRbeta repertoires that made up the dataset. The prospective study material was composed of cDNA or gDNA derived from T cells, B-cell-depleted T cells, or PBMCs.

The study at large found these results: How much clinical and demographic metadata was included differed by source and by participant, and the metadata was provided uncurated.

Measured from the cysteine to the phenylalanine, the CDR3 is 14 residues long. Of the read, only the CDR3 DNA is kept; its 42 bases are in frame from base 1. The CDR1 and CDR2 encoded by the germline V gene are SGHTA and FQGNSA. V and J lose 4 bases and 2 bases, and a span of 9 bases separates them. Of note for this clone: The target of this receptor is not known. Per-base qualities were not stored, and no clone one base away is much larger.

The immunoSEQ Assay, a bias-controlled multiplex PCR, was used to amplify TCRbeta CDR3 regions from genomic DNA. In the original analysis: Within the assay, amplification of reference gene primers was used to estimate how many nucleated cells each sample contained. To quantify the absolute abundance of each unique TCRbeta CDR3 rearrangement, sequence reads were collapsed and filtered. Productive Simpson clonality was computed per sample as the square root of Simpson's diversity index over productive rearrangements. This is the immuneACCESS table as TCRdb keeps it, with only in-frame sequences that have V and J called. A part of the clones is gone; compared with another copy, unresolved V genes explain less than half, and the rest is unexplained. D and trimming were read from the DNA, whereas the V and J calls and clone size are those reported in that table. The sample table holds around 250,000 clones, of which about 83% were seen once. Jointly, the top ten make up 9% to 15% of the sample.

The collaborating institutions used their own protocols to collect whole blood in K2EDTA tubes. For TCRbeta analysis, collaborators shipped samples as frozen whole blood, isolated PBMCs, or DNA extracted from either of those sample types. The rearranged chain carries TRBV7-2 and TRBJ1-3; no D segment can be confidently identified. The sequence was collected from a man at least 80 years old with acute or convalescent COVID-19. What was sequenced was peripheral blood. The CDR3 protein sequence reads: CASSSELTGNTIYF. DNA sequence: TGTGCCAGCAGCTCCGAGTTGACTGGAAACACCATATATTTT.